The entry that follows covers one TCR beta chain sequence. The study recruited people aged about 18 to 89 years across approximately 23 US areas. Participants' own reports of clinical history determined their cohort assignment. Either two negative PCRs, clearance, or symptom resolution qualified Cohort 3 donors as recovered. These data belong to a study of blood T cell repertoires in COVID-19. Measured with immunoSEQ multiplex PCR; TCRdb has only the in-frame clones, and not every one. In the table there are some 460,000 clones, roughly 87% of which are singletons. This TCR was recovered from a woman younger than 35 who had recovered from COVID-19. Sequencing used PBMCs or T cells enriched from blood (not recorded which).

The DNA of the CDR3 is TGCGCCAGCAGCGTTGCTAGCGGCCTCCAAGAGACCCAGTACTTC. Translation: CASSVASGLQETQYF. The V gene is TRBV5-1, the J gene TRBJ2-5; TRBD2 agrees at 7 bases. V lost 4 bases to trimming and J lost 1 base; unmatched junction nucleotides: 7. The CDR3 covers 15 residues. Germline CDR1 is SGHRS and CDR2 is YFSETQ.